This TCR beta chain appears in the sequencing data of a study of cytomegalovirus exposure and HLA in healthy donors. Across the whole study: Roughly 85 million unique TCRs from HLA-typed donors made up an early data release.

In regard to this clone: Its antigen is unidentified.

The donors gave bone marrow, and they were healthy. General study findings and limits: Later on, a genetic analysis was performed. It linked a missense variant in DCLRE1C with V- and J-gene trimming of TCR beta.

The CDR3 consists of 15 residues. Trimming took off 4 bases at V and 4 bases at J, with 14 bases between the two ends. Germline values: CDR1 SEHNR, CDR2 FQNEAQ (reference sequence). PCR was performed using 60 Vbeta and 13 Jbeta primers. The table came from immunoSEQ multiplex PCR; TCRdb's copy has only in-frame clones and leaves some out. The sample data list more than 40,000 clones. The receptor was derived from a woman aged 40 to 50 in good health and CMV-seronegative. The genes are TRBV7-9 and TRBJ2-1, with TRBD1 as a possible D gene (5 bases). The sequencing input was PBMCs. CDR3 sequence reads: CASSSSYPGYNEQFF. DNA for the CDR3: TGTGCCAGCAGCTCCTCCTATCCAGGGTACAATGAGCAGTTCTTC. Full variable domain (remainder filled in from reference TRBV7-9 and TRBJ2-1): DTGVSQNPRHKITKRGQNVTFRCDPISEHNRLYWYRQTLGQGPEFLTYFQNEAQLEKSRLLSDRFSAERPKGSFSTLEIQRTEQGDSAMYLCASSSSYPGYNEQFFGPGTRLTVL.